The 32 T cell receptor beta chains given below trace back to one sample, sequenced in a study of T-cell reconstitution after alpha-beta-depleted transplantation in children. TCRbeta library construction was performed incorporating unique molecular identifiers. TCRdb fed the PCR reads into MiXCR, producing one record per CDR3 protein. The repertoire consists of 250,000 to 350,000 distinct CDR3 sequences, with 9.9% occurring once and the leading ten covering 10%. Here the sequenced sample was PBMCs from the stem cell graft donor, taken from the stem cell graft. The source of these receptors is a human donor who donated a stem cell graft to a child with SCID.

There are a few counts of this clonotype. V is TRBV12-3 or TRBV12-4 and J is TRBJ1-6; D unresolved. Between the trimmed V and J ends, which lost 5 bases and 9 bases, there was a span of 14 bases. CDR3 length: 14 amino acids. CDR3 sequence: CASSRTAVGSPLHF. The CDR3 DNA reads TGTGCCAGCAGTCGGACGGCCGTGGGTTCACCCCTCCACTTT.

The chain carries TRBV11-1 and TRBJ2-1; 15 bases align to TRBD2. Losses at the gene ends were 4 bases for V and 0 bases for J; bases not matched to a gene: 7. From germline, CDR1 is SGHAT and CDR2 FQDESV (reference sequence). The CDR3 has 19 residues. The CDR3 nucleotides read TGTGCCAGCAGCTCGGGGACTAGCGGGGGGCTCAGCTCCTACAATGAGCAGTTCTTC. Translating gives CASSSGTSGGLSSYNEQFF. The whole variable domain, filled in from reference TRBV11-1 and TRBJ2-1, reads EAEVAQSPRYKITEKSQAVAFWCDPISGHATLYWYRQILGQGPELLVQFQDESVVDDSQLPKDRFSAERLKGVDSTLKIQPAELGDSAMYLCASSSGTSGGLSSYNEQFFGPGTRLTVL.

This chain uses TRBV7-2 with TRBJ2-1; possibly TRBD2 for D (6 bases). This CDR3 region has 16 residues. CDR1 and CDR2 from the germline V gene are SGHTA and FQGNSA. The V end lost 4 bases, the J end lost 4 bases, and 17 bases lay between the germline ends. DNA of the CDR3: TGTGCCAGCAGCTCCGCCGGGCGGGGATCATACAATGAGCAGTTCTTC. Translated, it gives CASSSAGRGSYNEQFF.

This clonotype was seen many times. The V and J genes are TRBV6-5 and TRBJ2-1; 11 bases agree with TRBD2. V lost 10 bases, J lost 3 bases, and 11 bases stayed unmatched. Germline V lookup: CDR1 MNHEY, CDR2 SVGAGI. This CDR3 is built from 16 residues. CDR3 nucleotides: TGTGCCACACGGGTAGCGGGGGGGAATGTCTACAATGAGCAGTTCTTC. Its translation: CATRVAGGNVYNEQFF.

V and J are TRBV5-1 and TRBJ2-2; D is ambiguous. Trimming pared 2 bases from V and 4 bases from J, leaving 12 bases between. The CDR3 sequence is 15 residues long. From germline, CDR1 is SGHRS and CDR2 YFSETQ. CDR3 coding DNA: TGCGCCAGCAGCTTAGAAGGGATTGGCACCGGGGAGCTGTTTTTT. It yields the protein CASSLEGIGTGELFF.

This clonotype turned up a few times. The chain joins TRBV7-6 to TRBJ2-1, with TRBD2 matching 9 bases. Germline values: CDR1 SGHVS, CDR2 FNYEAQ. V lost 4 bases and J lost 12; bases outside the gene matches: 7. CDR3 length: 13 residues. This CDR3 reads CASSSQPAGGQFF. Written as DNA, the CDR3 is TGTGCCAGCAGCTCTCAGCCAGCGGGGGGGCAGTTCTTC.

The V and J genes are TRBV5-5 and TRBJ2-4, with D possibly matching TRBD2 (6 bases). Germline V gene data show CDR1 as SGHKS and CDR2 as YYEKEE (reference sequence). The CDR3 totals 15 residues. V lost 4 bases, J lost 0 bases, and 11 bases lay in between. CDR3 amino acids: CASSPGLLAKNIQYF. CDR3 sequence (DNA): TGTGCCAGCAGCCCGGGACTTCTAGCCAAAAACATTCAGTACTTC.

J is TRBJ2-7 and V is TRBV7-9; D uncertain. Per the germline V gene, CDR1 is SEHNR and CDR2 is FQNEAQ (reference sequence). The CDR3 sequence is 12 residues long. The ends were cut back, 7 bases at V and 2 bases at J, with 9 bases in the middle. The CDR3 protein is CASTDGTYEQYF. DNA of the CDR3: TGTGCCAGCACCGACGGCACCTACGAGCAGTACTTC.

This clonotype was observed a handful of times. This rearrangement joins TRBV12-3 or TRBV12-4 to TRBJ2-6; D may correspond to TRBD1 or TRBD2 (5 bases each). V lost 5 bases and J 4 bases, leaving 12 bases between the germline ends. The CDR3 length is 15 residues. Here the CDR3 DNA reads TGTGCCAGCAGTGGGGGTCGGTCCGGGGCCAACGTCCTGACTTTC. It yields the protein CASSGGRSGANVLTF.

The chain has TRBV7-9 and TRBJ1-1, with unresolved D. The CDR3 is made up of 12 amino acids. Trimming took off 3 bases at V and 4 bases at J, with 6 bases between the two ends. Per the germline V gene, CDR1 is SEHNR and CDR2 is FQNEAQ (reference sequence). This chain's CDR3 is CASSLASTEAFF. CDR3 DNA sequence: TGTGCCAGCAGCTTGGCGAGCACTGAAGCTTTCTTT.

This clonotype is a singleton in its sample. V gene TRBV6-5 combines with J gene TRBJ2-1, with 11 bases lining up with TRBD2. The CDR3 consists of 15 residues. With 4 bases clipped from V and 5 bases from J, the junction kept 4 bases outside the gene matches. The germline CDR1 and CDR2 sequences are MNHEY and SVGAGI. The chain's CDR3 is CASSWGLAVNNEQFF. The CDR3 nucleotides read TGTGCCAGCAGTTGGGGACTAGCGGTTAACAATGAGCAGTTCTTC.

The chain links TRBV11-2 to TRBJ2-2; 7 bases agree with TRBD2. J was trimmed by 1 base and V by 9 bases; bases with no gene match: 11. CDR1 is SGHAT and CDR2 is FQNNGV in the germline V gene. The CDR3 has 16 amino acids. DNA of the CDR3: TGTGCCAGTTCCATCCGGCTAGCGGTGAACACCGGGGAGCTGTTTTTT. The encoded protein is CASSIRLAVNTGELFF. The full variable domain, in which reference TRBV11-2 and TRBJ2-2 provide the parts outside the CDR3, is EAGVAQSPRYKIIEKRQSVAFWCNPISGHATLYWYQQILGQGPKLLIQFQNNGVVDDSQLPKDRFSAERLKGVDSTLKIQPAKLEDSAVYLCASSIRLAVNTGELFFGEGSRLTVL.

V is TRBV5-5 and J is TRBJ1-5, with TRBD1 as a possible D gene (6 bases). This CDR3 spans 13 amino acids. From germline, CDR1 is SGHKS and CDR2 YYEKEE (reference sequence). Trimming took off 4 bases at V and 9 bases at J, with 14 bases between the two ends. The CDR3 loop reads CASSVDSAVPQHF. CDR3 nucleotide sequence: TGTGCCAGCAGCGTGGACAGCGCGGTGCCCCAGCATTTT.

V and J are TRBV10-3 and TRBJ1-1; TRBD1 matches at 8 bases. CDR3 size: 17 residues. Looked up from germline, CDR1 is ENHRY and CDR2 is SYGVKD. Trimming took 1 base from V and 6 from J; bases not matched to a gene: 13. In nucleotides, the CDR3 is TGTGCCATCAGTGAGTATAGGACAGGGCGAGGTGTAGCTGAAGCTTTCTTT. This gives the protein CAISEYRTGRGVAEAFF.

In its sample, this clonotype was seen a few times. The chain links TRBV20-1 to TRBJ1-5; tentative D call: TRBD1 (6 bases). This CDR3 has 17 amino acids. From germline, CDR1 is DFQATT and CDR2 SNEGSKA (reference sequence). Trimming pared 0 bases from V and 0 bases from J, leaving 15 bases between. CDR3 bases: TGCAGTGCTAGAGATCCGGACGGACAGTTTAGCAATCAGCCCCAGCATTTT. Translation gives CSARDPDGQFSNQPQHF.

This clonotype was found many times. The CDR3 is CASSYPWGQESSYNEQFF. CDR3 coding DNA: TGTGCCAGCAGTTACCCCTGGGGACAGGAGAGCTCCTACAATGAGCAGTTCTTC. V usage is TRBV6-5 and J usage is TRBJ2-1; 8 bases line up with TRBD1. Germline V gives CDR1 MNHEY, CDR2 SVGAGI. This CDR3 has 18 residues. The V segment lost 2 bases and the J segment 0 bases; nucleotides outside the gene matches: 9.

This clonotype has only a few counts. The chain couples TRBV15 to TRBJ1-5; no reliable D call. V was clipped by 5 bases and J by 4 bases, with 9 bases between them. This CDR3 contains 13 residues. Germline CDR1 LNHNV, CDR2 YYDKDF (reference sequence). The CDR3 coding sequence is TGTGCCACCAGCCGGAGATGGAATCAGCCCCAGCATTTT. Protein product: CATSRRWNQPQHF.

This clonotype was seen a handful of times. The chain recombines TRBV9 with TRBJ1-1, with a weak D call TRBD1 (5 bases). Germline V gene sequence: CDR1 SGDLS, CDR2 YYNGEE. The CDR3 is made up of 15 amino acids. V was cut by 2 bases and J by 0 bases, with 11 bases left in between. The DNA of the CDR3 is TGTGCCAGCAGCGTTGGAGCGGACATGAACACTGAAGCTTTCTTT. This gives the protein CASSVGADMNTEAFF.

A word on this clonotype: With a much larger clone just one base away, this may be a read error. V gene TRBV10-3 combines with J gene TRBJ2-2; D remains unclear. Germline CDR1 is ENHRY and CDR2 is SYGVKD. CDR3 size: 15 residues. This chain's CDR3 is CAISEPEANTWELFF. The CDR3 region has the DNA TGTGCCATCAGTGAGCCAGAAGCGAACACCTGGGAGCTGTTTTTT.

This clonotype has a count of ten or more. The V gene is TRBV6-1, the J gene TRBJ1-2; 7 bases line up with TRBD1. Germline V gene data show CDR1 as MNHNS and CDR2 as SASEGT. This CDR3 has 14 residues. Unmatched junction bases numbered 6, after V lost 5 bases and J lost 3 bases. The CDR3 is CASSTSTGDYGYTF. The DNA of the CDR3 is TGTGCCAGCAGTACATCCACAGGGGACTATGGCTACACCTTC.

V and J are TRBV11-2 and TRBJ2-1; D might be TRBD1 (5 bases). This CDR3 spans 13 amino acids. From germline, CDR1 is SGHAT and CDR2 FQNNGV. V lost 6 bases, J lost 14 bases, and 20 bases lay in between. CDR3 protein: CASRPRKTDFEFF. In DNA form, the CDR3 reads TGTGCCAGCAGACCCCGCAAGACAGATTTTGAGTTCTTC.

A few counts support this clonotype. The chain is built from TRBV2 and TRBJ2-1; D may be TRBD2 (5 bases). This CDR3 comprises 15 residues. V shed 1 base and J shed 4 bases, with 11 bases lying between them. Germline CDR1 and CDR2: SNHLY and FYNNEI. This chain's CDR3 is CASSEGDGIYNEQFF. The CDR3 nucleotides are TGTGCCAGCAGTGAAGGAGACGGGATTTACAATGAGCAGTTCTTC.

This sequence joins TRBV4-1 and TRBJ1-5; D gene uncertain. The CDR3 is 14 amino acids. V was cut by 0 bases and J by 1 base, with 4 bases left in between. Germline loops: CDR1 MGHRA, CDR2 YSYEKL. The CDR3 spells CASSQDPSNQPQHF. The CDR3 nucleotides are TGCGCCAGCAGCCAAGATCCGAGCAATCAGCCCCAGCATTTT.

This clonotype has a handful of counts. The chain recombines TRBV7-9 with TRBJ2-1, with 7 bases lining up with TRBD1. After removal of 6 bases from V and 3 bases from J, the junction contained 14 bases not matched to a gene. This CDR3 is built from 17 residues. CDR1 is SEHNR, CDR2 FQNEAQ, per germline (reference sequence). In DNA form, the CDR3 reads TGTGCCAGCAGTCTTCCACCCGGGACAGCTTTCTACAATGAGCAGTTCTTC. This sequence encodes CASSLPPGTAFYNEQFF.

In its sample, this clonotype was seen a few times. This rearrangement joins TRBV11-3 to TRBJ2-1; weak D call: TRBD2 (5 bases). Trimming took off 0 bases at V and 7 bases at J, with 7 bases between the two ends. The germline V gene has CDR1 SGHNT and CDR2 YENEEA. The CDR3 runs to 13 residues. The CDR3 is CASSLERRNEQFF. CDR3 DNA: TGTGCCAGCAGCTTAGAACGGAGGAATGAGCAGTTCTTC.

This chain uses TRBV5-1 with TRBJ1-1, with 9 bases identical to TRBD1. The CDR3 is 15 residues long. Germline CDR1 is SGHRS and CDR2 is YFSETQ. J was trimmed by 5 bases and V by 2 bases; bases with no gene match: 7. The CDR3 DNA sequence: TGCGCCAGCAGCTTAAACAGGGGGCGCGGGACTGAAGCTTTCTTT. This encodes CASSLNRGRGTEAFF.

The CDR3 protein is CSAGVPQDPTEAFF. The CDR3 nucleotides are TGCAGCGCCGGGGTCCCCCAGGACCCGACAGAGGCTTTCTTT. The rearrangement uses TRBV29-1 and TRBJ1-1, with D possibly being TRBD1 (5 bases). The V gene lost 7 bases and the J gene lost 11 bases, with 26 bases spanning the gap. Germline CDR1 is SQVTM and CDR2 is ANQGSEA. The CDR3 spans 14 residues.

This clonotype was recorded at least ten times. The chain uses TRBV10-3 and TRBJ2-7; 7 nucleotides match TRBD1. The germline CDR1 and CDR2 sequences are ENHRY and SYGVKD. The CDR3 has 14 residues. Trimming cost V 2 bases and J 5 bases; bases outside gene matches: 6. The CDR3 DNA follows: TGTGCCATCAGTGAGCCGGGACAGCGTGACGAGCAGTACTTC. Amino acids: CAISEPGQRDEQYF.

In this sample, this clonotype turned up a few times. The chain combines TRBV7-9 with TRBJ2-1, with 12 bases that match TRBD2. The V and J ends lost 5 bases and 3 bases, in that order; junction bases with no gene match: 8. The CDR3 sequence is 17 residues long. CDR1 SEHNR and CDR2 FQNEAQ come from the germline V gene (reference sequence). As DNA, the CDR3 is TGTGCCAGCAGCCTGACTAGCGGGGGAATTTTCTACAATGAGCAGTTCTTC. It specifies CASSLTSGGIFYNEQFF. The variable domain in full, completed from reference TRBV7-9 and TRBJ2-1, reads DTGVSQNPRHKITKRGQNVTFRCDPISEHNRLYWYRQTLGQGPEFLTYFQNEAQLEKSRLLSDRFSAERPKGSFSTLEIQRTEQGDSAMYLCASSLTSGGIFYNEQFFGPGTRLTVL.

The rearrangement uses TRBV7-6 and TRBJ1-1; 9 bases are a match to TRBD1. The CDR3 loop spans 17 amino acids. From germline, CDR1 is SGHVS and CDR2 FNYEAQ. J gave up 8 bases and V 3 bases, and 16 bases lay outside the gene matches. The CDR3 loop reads CASSFNQGPGQGGEAFF. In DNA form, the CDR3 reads TGTGCCAGCAGCTTCAACCAGGGTCCGGGACAGGGTGGAGAAGCTTTCTTT.

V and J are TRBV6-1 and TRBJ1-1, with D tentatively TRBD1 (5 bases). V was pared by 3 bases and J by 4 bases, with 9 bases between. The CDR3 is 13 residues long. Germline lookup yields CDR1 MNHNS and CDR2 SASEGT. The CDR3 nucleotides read TGTGCCAGCAGTGACCCAGGGAGCACTGAAGCTTTCTTT. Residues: CASSDPGSTEAFF.

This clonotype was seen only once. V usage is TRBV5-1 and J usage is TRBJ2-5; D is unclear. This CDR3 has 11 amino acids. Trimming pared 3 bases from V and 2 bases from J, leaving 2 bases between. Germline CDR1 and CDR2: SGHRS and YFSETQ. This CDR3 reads CASSWQETQYF. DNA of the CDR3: TGCGCCAGCAGCTGGCAAGAGACCCAGTACTTC.